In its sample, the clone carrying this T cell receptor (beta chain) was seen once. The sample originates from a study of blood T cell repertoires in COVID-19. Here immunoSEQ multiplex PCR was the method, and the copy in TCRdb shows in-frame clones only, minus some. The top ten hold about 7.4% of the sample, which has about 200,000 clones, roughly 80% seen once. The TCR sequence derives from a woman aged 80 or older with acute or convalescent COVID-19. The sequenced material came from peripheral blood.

The CDR3 spells CASSPPPTGGTSYEQYF. The CDR3 nucleotides read TGTGCCAGCAGCCCTCCCCCTACAGGGGGCACCTCCTACGAGCAGTACTTC. The rearrangement links TRBV27 to TRBJ2-7; 9 bases agree with TRBD1. The CDR3 totals 17 residues. Unmatched junction bases numbered 12, after V lost 6 bases and J lost 0 bases. The germline V gene encodes CDR1 MNHEY and CDR2 SMNVEV (reference sequence).